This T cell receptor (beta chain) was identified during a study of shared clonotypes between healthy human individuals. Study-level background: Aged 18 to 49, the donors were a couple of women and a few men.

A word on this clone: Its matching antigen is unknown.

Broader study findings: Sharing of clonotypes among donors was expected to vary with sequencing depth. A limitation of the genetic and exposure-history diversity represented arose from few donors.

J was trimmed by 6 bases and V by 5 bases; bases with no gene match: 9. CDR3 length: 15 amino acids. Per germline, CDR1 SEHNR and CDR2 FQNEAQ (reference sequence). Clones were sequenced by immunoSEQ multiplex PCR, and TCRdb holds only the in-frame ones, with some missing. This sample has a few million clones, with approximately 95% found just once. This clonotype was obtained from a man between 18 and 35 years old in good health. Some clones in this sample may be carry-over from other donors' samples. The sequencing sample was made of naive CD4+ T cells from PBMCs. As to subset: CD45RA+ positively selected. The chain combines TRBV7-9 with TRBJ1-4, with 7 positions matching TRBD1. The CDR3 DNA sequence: TGTGCCAGCAGCCCCACCGGGACAGCGTATGAAAAACTGTTTTTT. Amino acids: CASSPTGTAYEKLFF.